This TCR beta chain appears in the sequencing data of a study of T cell responses to AZD1222 COVID-19 vaccine (dated by TCRdb to 2020 to 2023). Background for the entire study: TCR sequencing covered more than 230 trial participants: nearly 210 given two doses of AZD1222 and 26 given two doses of MenACWY control vaccine. Trial participants were enrolled by age into subgroups of 18-55, 56-69 and 70-plus years, and approximately 150, 30 and 60 TCR-sequenced participants, respectively, were included in these subgroups. Study-wide conclusions, independent of this receptor: Conclusions about previously exposed vaccinees are limited because only six or seven AZD1222 recipients were SARS-CoV-2 seropositive at baseline. Reportedly, close to half of the unique spike-specific TCRs recognized epitopes lying outside the regions that are mutated in the B.1.351 and B.1.1.7 variants. Most participants were white British and females outnumbered males, and the authors suggested that clonal diversity may have been underestimated. After two AZD1222 doses, spike-specific TCR breadth and depth were significantly higher than at day 0 and than in MenACWY recipients. Because no day 14 peak-response samples were available, the repertoires could be characterized only after the peak T cell response. In the small 56-69-year group, the increase in depth fell short of significance, most likely because of low power. The whole spike protein was spanned by vaccine-associated CD4 TCRs, and dominant responses were seen in regions 160-218 and 743-854.

The CDR3 regions of human TCRbeta chains were analyzed by immunosequencing. From the authors' description of their analysis: Repertoire TCRs were checked for matches against a reference library of SARS-CoV-2-specific TCRs that had been generated using the MIRA antigen-specificity platform. Breadth was defined as the fraction of unique TCRs that were SARS-CoV-2-associated, and depth was defined as the fraction of total T cells that were SARS-CoV-2-associated. Using the MIRA data, each spike-specific TCR was mapped to the spike region that the TCR reacts to and placed in a CD4 or CD8 class. Log10-transformed breadth and depth values were compared by one-way ANOVA with Sidak's multiple comparisons tests. In its TCRdb copy, this immuneACCESS table keeps in-frame sequences only and misses some clones. Where compared with another copy, unresolved V genes explain less than half of these, and the others have no known cause. The V and J calls and clone size were taken over from that table, and D and trimming were inferred from the DNA. The sample table records 90,000 to 95,000 clones; 85% to 90% of these occur just once. Clones ranked in the top ten supply roughly 12% of the sample.

On this clone: What antigen it recognizes has not been identified. It has no much larger one-base neighbor in the sample; base qualities were not kept.

The intended sense of this specimen's time point label: about 28 days (+/-7) after the second vaccine dose. AZD1222 recipients given second doses at about 4 weeks or at about 12 weeks were pooled, since spike-specific TCR depth and breadth were not found to differ between the two schedules. Samples from vaccinated people were obtained from the UK trials COV001 and COV002, which included a single-blind randomized controlled phase 2/3 trial of AZD1222 (ChAdOx1 nCoV-19) in healthy adults. Trial participant PBMC samples were collected at day 0 and day 28 after the second dose for TCRbeta chain sequencing. CDR1 and CDR2 (LNHDA, SQIVND) derive from the germline V gene (reference sequence). From V the trimming removes 3 bases and from J it removes 1 base, while the gene matches leave 7 bases of the junction unaccounted for. From cysteine to phenylalanine, the CDR3 is 18 amino acids long. The only DNA kept is the CDR3, 54 bases in frame from the first base.

The chain is assembled from TRBV19 and TRBJ2-1, with TRBD2 identical over 12 junction bases. The sequence derives from an adult who received the AZD1222 COVID-19 vaccine. The specimen was peripheral blood, collected 28 days after the second AZD1222 dose. The nucleotide sequence is given as TGTGCCAGTAGTATCAGGGGACTAGCGGGCGATTCCTACAATGAGCAGTTCTTC. Its translation is CASSIRGLAGDSYNEQFF. Full variable domain (CDR3 extended with the reference TRBV19 and TRBJ2-1 proteins): DGGITQSPKYLFRKEGQNVTLSCEQNLNHDAMYWYRQDPGQGLRLIYYSQIVNDFQKGDIAEGYSVSREKKESFPLTVTSAQKNPTAFYLCASSIRGLAGDSYNEQFFGPGTRLTVL.